Listed here is a single T cell receptor beta chain. What this receptor recognizes is not known. No clone much larger than this one lies a single base away; base qualities are absent. This entry is derived from a study of blood T cell repertoires in COVID-19 (dated by TCRdb to the early 2020s). With respect to the entire study: The collaborator samples originated in the United States, Italy and Spain and spanned the acute and convalescent phases of COVID-19. The material from the prospective study consisted of cDNA or gDNA derived from T cells, B-cell-depleted T cells, or PBMCs. Subjects who had been exposed to COVID-19, were actively infected with it, or had recovered from it provided the deeply sampled blood TCRbeta repertoires that made up the dataset. The repertoires were made available in a free public database intended to serve as a resource for research on the immune response to SARS-CoV-2. The samples were drawn from two sources: the first 160 participants of the ongoing ImmuneRACE study, and 1,200 or so subjects contributed by 6 global collaborators. A de-identified subject ID, COVID-19 status, age in years and sex were almost always included in the sample metadata. HLA class I and class II types, where available, came from metadata supplied by the sample provider rather than from assay-based typing. Summary of the overall study and its limitations: Clinical and demographic metadata were provided uncurated, with the amount varying by source and participant.

The germline V gene encodes CDR1 SGHAT and CDR2 FQNNGV. The germline ends are 10 bases apart after V is trimmed by 1 base and J by 7 bases. Measured from the cysteine to the phenylalanine, the CDR3 is 13 residues long. The CDR3 DNA has 39 bases and is translated from base 1. Participants in the prospective study were enrolled through a virtual design, were aged roughly 18 to 100 years, and lived in approximately 25 United States geographic areas. In the prospective study, participants were assigned to cohorts based on the clinical history participants reported in a screening survey and a study questionnaire. Recovered participants in ImmuneRACE Cohort 3 were defined by two consecutive negative NP/OP PCR tests, clearance by a healthcare professional, or resolution of symptoms. In the prospective study, whole blood, serum and a nasopharyngeal or oropharyngeal swab were collected from each participant by mobile phlebotomists. Prospective study participants could optionally give additional blood draws and questionnaires over a roughly 2-month period. Prospective study blood samples were shipped either frozen or at room temperature before DNA extraction.

The immunoSEQ Assay, a bias-controlled multiplex PCR, was used to amplify TCRbeta CDR3 regions from genomic DNA. From the authors' description of their analysis: Within the assay, amplification of reference gene primers was used to estimate how many nucleated cells each sample contained. Sequence reads were collapsed and filtered to measure the absolute abundance of every unique TCRbeta CDR3 rearrangement. Productive Simpson clonality was computed per sample as the square root of Simpson's diversity index over productive rearrangements. The source is immuneACCESS, and TCRdb retained only in-frame sequences with V and J called. Part of the clones is not carried over; for the studies checked, unresolved V genes explain less than half of this, and the remainder is unexplained. That table furnishes V, J and clone size, whereas the DNA furnished D and trimming. In all, the sample holds about 150,000 clones, and roughly four fifths of those were seen once. 7% to 10% of the sample is held by the ten biggest clonotypes.

The rearrangement joined TRBV11-2 to TRBJ1-2; no D gene is confidently identified. Input material: PBMCs or T cells enriched from blood (not recorded which). The receptor was isolated from a man between 50 and 59 years old who had recovered from COVID-19. The CDR3 protein is CASSLAHQVGYTF. The DNA is as follows: TGTGCCAGCAGCTTAGCTCACCAGGTTGGCTACACCTTC.